A selection of T cell receptor beta chains follows, all from one sample in a study of cytomegalovirus exposure and HLA in healthy donors. Using immunoSEQ multiplex PCR, the repertoire was profiled, and TCRdb retains in-frame clones only, with some absent. The sample shows about 170,000 clones, 70% to 90% of them seen only once. The sequencing sample was made of PBMCs. The receptor source for this set is a male donor in good health and CMV-seronegative. The CDR3 runs from the conserved cysteine through the conserved F or W.

V gene,J gene,CDR3 protein
TRBV10-3,TRBJ1-5,CAISGGGDSNQPQHF
TRBV11-2,TRBJ2-5,CASSLAQPGETQYF
TRBV10-2,TRBJ2-1,CASRSGTGGFNEQFF
TRBV11-2,TRBJ1-5,CASSLDRGQPQHF
TRBV4-3,TRBJ1-2,CASSQGTGPNYGYTF
TRBV25-1,TRBJ1-1,CASIREGGTEAFF
TRBV4-3,TRBJ2-3,CASSLAGGPTDTQYF
TRBV27,TRBJ1-5,CASQERRLGTNQPQHF
TRBV7-9,TRBJ2-5,CASSLGMGGETQYF
TRBV21-1,TRBJ2-7,CASSFPPSAGGIEQYF
TRBV4-2,TRBJ2-7,CASSHTSGGDYEQYF
TRBV15,TRBJ1-5,CATSRGTANQPQHF
TRBV7-8,TRBJ2-7,CASSPVLAGDPTYEQYF
TRBV5-1,TRBJ1-2,CASSPRQGVPLGYTF
TRBV5-1,TRBJ2-3,CASSLRLVGTDTQYF
TRBV9,TRBJ2-1,CASSVKLAGVHEQFF